These T cell receptor beta chains were read from a single sample in a study of response to subunit inactivated influenza vaccine. A single record per CDR3 protein comes from TCRdb applying MiXCR to the RT-PCR reads. Altogether 650,000 to 850,000 distinct CDR3 sequences are present, about 15% being singletons, with the ten largest covering around 7%. The source was PBMCs from blood, collected about 14 days before vaccination. The receptors here all came from a man in his fifties who received an inactivated influenza vaccine. Both conserved end residues are part of each CDR3. Each record gives: CDR3 length, V gene, clone size, J gene, D gene, CDR3 DNA, CDR3 protein. The D gene is left open where the match is weak. Clone size is given for some rows only: seen once, a few or many times, or a class if the clone is expanded.

CDR3 length: 14; V gene: TRBV2; clone size: .; J gene: TRBJ2-4; D gene: .; CDR3 DNA: TGTGCCAGCAGCCTAGGACTCGACAAAAACATTCAGTACTTC; CDR3 protein: CASSLGLDKNIQYF
CDR3 length: 14; V gene: TRBV5-5; clone size: .; J gene: TRBJ2-7; D gene: .; CDR3 DNA: TGTGCCAGCAGCTACACAGGGAACTCCTACGAGCAGTACTTC; CDR3 protein: CASSYTGNSYEQYF
CDR3 length: 16; V gene: TRBV20-1; clone size: few; J gene: TRBJ2-5; D gene: .; CDR3 DNA: TGCAGTGCTAGAAACCCCACAGCCGGACTTCAAGAGACCCAGTACTTC; CDR3 protein: CSARNPTAGLQETQYF
CDR3 length: 14; V gene: TRBV29-1; clone size: .; J gene: TRBJ2-2; D gene: TRBD1; CDR3 DNA: TGCAGCGCCAAGGACAGGGGCAACACCGGGGAGCTGTTTTTT; CDR3 protein: CSAKDRGNTGELFF
CDR3 length: 12; V gene: TRBV7-2; clone size: few; J gene: TRBJ2-3; D gene: .; CDR3 DNA: TGTGCCAGCAGCGTTGATACGGGACGGTCCTATTTT; CDR3 protein: CASSVDTGRSYF
CDR3 length: 15; V gene: TRBV19; clone size: .; J gene: TRBJ2-6; D gene: .; CDR3 DNA: TGTGCCAGTAGTCCTAGTTACTCTGGGGCCAACGTCCTGACTTTC; CDR3 protein: CASSPSYSGANVLTF
CDR3 length: 16; V gene: TRBV4-2; clone size: .; J gene: TRBJ2-7; D gene: .; CDR3 DNA: TGTGCCAGCAGCCAAGGCTACCGACACTCCACCTACGAGCAGTACTTC; CDR3 protein: CASSQGYRHSTYEQYF
CDR3 length: 12; V gene: TRBV10-3; clone size: .; J gene: TRBJ2-1; D gene: .; CDR3 DNA: TGTGCCATCGGGGGACGGTACAATGAGCAGTTCTTC; CDR3 protein: CAIGGRYNEQFF
CDR3 length: 15; V gene: TRBV4-1; clone size: few; J gene: TRBJ2-5; D gene: .; CDR3 DNA: TGCGCCAGCAGCCCCGGGACGTTGAGGGTGGAGACCCAGTACTTC; CDR3 protein: CASSPGTLRVETQYF
CDR3 length: 17; V gene: TRBV4-3; clone size: many; J gene: TRBJ2-7; D gene: .; CDR3 DNA: TGCGCCAGCAGCCAAGATCAGGAGACCGATAGCTCCTACGAGCAGTACTTC; CDR3 protein: CASSQDQETDSSYEQYF
CDR3 length: 18; V gene: TRBV11-2; clone size: .; J gene: TRBJ1-2; D gene: TRBD1; CDR3 DNA: TGTGCCAGCAGCTTATCAACAGGGGGCGCAGGAGGAGTCTATGGCTACACCTTC; CDR3 protein: CASSLSTGGAGGVYGYTF
CDR3 length: 15; V gene: TRBV5-1; clone size: .; J gene: TRBJ2-7; D gene: .; CDR3 DNA: TGCGCCAGCAGCTTGTTGGACAAAGTAAACTACGAGCAGTACTTC; CDR3 protein: CASSLLDKVNYEQYF
CDR3 length: 16; V gene: TRBV7-9; clone size: .; J gene: TRBJ2-1; D gene: TRBD1; CDR3 DNA: TGTGCCAGCAGCTTATGGGCTGGGACAGGGTACAATGAGCAGTTCTTC; CDR3 protein: CASSLWAGTGYNEQFF
CDR3 length: 15; V gene: TRBV4-1; clone size: .; J gene: TRBJ1-2; D gene: .; CDR3 DNA: TGCGCCAGCAGCCAAACAGGACATCTAAACTATGGCTACACCTTC; CDR3 protein: CASSQTGHLNYGYTF
CDR3 length: 14; V gene: TRBV20-1; clone size: .; J gene: TRBJ2-2; D gene: .; CDR3 DNA: TGCAGTGCTAGGGCTACAGGGTTGGCCGGGGAGCTGTTTTTT; CDR3 protein: CSARATGLAGELFF
CDR3 length: 14; V gene: TRBV25-1; clone size: once; J gene: TRBJ2-2; D gene: .; CDR3 DNA: TGTGCCAGCAGTGATGCGGCGGTGACCGGGGAGCTGTTTTTT; CDR3 protein: CASSDAAVTGELFF
CDR3 length: 16; V gene: TRBV9; clone size: few; J gene: TRBJ1-3; D gene: TRBD1; CDR3 DNA: TGTGCCAGCAGCGTAGACGGGACAGGGGTTGGGAACACCATATATTTT; CDR3 protein: CASSVDGTGVGNTIYF
CDR3 length: 15; V gene: TRBV7-9; clone size: .; J gene: TRBJ2-3; D gene: .; CDR3 DNA: TGTGCCAGCAGCTTTGAGGACACCGGTTCGGATACGCAGTATTTT; CDR3 protein: CASSFEDTGSDTQYF
CDR3 length: 11; V gene: TRBV20-1; clone size: few; J gene: TRBJ1-1; D gene: .; CDR3 DNA: TGCAGTGCTAGAGTGGTTTCCGAAGCTTTCTTT; CDR3 protein: CSARVVSEAFF
CDR3 length: 15; V gene: TRBV2; clone size: .; J gene: TRBJ2-5; D gene: TRBD1; CDR3 DNA: TGTGCCAGTTCACCCCAGGGGGTCTTGTTGAAGACCCAGTACTTC; CDR3 protein: CASSPQGVLLKTQYF
CDR3 length: 15; V gene: TRBV5-1; clone size: few; J gene: TRBJ2-1; D gene: TRBD2; CDR3 DNA: TGCGCCAGCAGCTGGAGCGGGGATCCCTACAATGAGCAGTTCTTC; CDR3 protein: CASSWSGDPYNEQFF
CDR3 length: 15; V gene: TRBV4-3; clone size: many; J gene: TRBJ2-1; D gene: .; CDR3 DNA: TGCGCCAGCAGCCAGACCGACTCAACCTACAATGAGCAGTTCTTC; CDR3 protein: CASSQTDSTYNEQFF
CDR3 length: 14; V gene: TRBV9; clone size: few; J gene: TRBJ1-2; D gene: .; CDR3 DNA: TGTGCCAGCAGCGTAGCCGGAAATAACTATGGCTACACCTTC; CDR3 protein: CASSVAGNNYGYTF
CDR3 length: 16; V gene: TRBV11-2; clone size: few; J gene: TRBJ2-1; D gene: TRBD1; CDR3 DNA: TGTGCCAGCAGCTCGACAGGGAAAGGGGCCGGGAATGAGCAGTTCTTC; CDR3 protein: CASSSTGKGAGNEQFF
CDR3 length: 16; V gene: TRBV4-3; clone size: .; J gene: TRBJ2-3; D gene: .; CDR3 DNA: TGCGCCAGCAGCCAAGATACGACTAGAGGGGCAGATACGCAGTATTTT; CDR3 protein: CASSQDTTRGADTQYF
CDR3 length: 17; V gene: TRBV20-1; clone size: .; J gene: TRBJ2-5; D gene: .; CDR3 DNA: TGCAGTGCGGCTGGCGCCGGGACAAAGACGTACCAAGAGACCCAGTACTTC; CDR3 protein: CSAAGAGTKTYQETQYF
CDR3 length: 15; V gene: TRBV4-3; clone size: .; J gene: TRBJ1-2; D gene: .; CDR3 DNA: TGCGCCAGCAGCCAAGATACACAGGGCAACTATGGCTACACCTTC; CDR3 protein: CASSQDTQGNYGYTF
CDR3 length: 16; V gene: TRBV7-9; clone size: few; J gene: TRBJ1-5; D gene: .; CDR3 DNA: TGTGCCAGCAGCCACGGCATCAGCGGAAGCAATCAGCCCCAGCATTTT; CDR3 protein: CASSHGISGSNQPQHF